This T cell receptor (beta chain) was captured in a study of CD4 T cells in relation to SARS-CoV-2 and coronaviruses. Study in general: After roughly ten days of antigen culture, PBMC TCR beta CDR3s were sequenced.

Only in-frame clones appear in the TCRdb table, and some are missing; sequencing was by immunoSEQ multiplex PCR. The sample has roughly 14,000 clones, under 80% seen once. In this sample, this clone turned up once. Its antigen is still unknown. CD4+ T cells from unexposed donors were obtained before the COVID-19 pandemic (2011-2018). The cells were cultured for less than twelve days before CD4+ T cells were isolated. Cells permitting, SARS-CoV-2 S/N and four cold-coronavirus spikes were tested on unexposed-donor CD4+ T cells. Cultures received half-medium IL-2 refreshes on days 3 and 7. With 0 bases removed from V and 5 bases from J, the gap between germline ends came to 14 bases. This CDR3 spans 15 amino acids. Looked up from germline, CDR1 is SGDLS and CDR2 is YYNGEE.

The chain couples TRBV9 to TRBJ2-5; D may be TRBD1 (7 bases). This receptor was obtained from a human donor in good health. The sample consisted of CD4+ T cells from PBMCs, cultured in vitro. The DNA for the CDR3 is TGTGCCAGCAGCGTAGACAGGGGAGGTGAGGAGACCCAGTACTTC. Its protein is CASSVDRGGEETQYF.